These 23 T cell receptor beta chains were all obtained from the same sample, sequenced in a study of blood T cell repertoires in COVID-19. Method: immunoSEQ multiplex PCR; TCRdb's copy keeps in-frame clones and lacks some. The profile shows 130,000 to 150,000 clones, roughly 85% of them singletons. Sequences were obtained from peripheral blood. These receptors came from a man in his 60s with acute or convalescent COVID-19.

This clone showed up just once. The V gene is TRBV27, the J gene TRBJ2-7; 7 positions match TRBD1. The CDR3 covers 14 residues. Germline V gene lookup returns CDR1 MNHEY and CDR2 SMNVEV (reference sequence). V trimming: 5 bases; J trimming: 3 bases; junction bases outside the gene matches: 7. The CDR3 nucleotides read TGTGCCAGCAGTCCACACAGGGGCAGCTACGAGCAGTACTTC. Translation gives CASSPHRGSYEQYF.

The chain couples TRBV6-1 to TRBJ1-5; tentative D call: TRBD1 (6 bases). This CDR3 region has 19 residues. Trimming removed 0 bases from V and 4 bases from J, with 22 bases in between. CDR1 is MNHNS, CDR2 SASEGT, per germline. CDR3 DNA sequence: TGTGCCAGCAGTGAAGCGCTTCCGGGAATGATGGGGGCAAATCAGCCCCAGCATTTT. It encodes CASSEALPGMMGANQPQHF.

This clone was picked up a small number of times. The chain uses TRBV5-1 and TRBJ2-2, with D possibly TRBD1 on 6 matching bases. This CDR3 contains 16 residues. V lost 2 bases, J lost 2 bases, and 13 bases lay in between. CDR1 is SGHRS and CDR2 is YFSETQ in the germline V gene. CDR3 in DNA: TGCGCCAGCAGCTTCTCAGGGGCATACAACACCGGGGAGCTGTTTTTT. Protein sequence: CASSFSGAYNTGELFF.

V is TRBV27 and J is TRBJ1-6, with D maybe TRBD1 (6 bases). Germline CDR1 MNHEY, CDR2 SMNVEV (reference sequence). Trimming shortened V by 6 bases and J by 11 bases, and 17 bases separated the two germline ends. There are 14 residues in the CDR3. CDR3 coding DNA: TGTGCCAGCAGGCCCATACAGGGAGACCCACCCCTCCACTTT. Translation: CASRPIQGDPPLHF.

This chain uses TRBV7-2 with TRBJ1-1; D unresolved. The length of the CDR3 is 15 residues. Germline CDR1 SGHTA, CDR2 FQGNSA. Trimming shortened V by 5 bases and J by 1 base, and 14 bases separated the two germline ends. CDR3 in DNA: TGTGCCAGCAGCATAGATTATGTGCGGAACACTGAAGCTTTCTTT. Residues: CASSIDYVRNTEAFF.

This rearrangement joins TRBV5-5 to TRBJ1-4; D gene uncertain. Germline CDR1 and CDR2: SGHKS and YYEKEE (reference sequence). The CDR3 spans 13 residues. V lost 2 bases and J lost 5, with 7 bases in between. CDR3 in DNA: TGTGCCAGCAGCTTTCCCGGGAATGAAAAACTGTTTTTT. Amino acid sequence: CASSFPGNEKLFF.

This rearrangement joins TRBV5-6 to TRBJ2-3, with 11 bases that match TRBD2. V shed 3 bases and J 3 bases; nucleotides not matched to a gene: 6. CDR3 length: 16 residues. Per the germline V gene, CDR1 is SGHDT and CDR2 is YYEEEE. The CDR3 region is CASSYPTSGATDTQYF. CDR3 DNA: TGTGCCAGCAGCTACCCGACTAGCGGGGCGACAGATACGCAGTATTTT.

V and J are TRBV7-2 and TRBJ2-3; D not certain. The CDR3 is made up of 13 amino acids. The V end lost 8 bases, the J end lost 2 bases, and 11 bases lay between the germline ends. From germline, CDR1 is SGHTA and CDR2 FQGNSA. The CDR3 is CASGLMTTDTQYF. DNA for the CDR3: TGTGCCAGCGGGCTGATGACCACAGATACGCAGTATTTT. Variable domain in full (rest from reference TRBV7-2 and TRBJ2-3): GAGVSQSPSNKVTEKGKDVELRCDPISGHTALYWYRQSLGQGLEFLIYFQGNSAPDKSGLPSDRFSAERTGGSVSTLTIQRTQQEDSAVYLCASGLMTTDTQYFGPGTRLTVL.

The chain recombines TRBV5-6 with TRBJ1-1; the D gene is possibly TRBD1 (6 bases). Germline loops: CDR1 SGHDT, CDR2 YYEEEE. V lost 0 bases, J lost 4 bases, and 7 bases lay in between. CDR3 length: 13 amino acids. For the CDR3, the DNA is TGTGCCAGCAGCTTGGGAGGGGGCACTGAAGCTTTCTTT. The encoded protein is CASSLGGGTEAFF.

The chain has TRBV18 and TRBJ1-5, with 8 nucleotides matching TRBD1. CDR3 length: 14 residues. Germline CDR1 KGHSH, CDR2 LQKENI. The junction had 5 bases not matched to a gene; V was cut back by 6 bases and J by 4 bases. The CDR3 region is CASSLGQGNQPQHF. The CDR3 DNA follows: TGTGCCAGCTCTCTTGGACAGGGTAATCAGCCCCAGCATTTT. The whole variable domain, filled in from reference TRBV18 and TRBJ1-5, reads NAGVMQNPRHLVRRRGQEARLRCSPMKGHSHVYWYRQLPEEGLKFMVYLQKENIIDESGMPKERFSAEFPKEGPSILRIQQVVRGDSAAYFCASSLGQGNQPQHFGDGTRLSIL.

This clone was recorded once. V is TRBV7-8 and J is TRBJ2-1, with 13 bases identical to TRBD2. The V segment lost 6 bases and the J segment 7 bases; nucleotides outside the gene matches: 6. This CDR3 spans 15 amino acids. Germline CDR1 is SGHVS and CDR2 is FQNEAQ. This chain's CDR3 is CASSLQGLAGNEQFF. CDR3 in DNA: TGTGCCAGCAGTCTACAGGGACTAGCGGGAAATGAGCAGTTCTTC.

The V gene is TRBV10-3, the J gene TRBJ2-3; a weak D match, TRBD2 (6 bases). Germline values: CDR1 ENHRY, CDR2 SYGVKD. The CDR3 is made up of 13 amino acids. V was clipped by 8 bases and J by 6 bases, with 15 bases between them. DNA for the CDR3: TGTGCCATCCGGGCGGGATGGTTCGATACGCAGTATTTT. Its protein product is CAIRAGWFDTQYF.

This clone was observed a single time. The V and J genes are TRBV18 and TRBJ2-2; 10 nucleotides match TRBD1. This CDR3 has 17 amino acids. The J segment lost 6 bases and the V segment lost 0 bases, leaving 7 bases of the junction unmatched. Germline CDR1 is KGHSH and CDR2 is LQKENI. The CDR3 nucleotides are TGTGCCAGCTCACCACCAATCGGGACAGGGGTCCCCGGGGAGCTGTTTTTT. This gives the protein CASSPPIGTGVPGELFF.

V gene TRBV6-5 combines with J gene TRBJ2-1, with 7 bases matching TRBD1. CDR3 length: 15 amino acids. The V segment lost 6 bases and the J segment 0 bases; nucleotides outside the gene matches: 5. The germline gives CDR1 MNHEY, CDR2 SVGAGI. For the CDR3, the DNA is TGTGCCAGCAGGGACAGGTTCAGCTCCTACAATGAGCAGTTCTTC. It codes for CASRDRFSSYNEQFF.

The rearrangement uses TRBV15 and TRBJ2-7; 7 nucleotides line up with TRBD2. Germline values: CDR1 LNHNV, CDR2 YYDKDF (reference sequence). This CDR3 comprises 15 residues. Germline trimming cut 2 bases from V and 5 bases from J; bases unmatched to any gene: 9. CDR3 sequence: CATSRPGTTPNEQYF. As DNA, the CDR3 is TGTGCCACCAGCAGACCCGGGACTACCCCTAACGAGCAGTACTTC. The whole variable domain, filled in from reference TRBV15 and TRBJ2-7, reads DAMVIQNPRYQVTQFGKPVTLSCSQTLNHNVMYWYQQKSSQAPKLLFHYYDKDFNNEADTPDNFQSRRPNTSFCFLDIRSPGLGDTAMYLCATSRPGTTPNEQYFGPGTRLTVT.

Here the CDR3 reads CASSYGAGETQYF. The DNA of the CDR3 is TGCGCCAGCAGCTACGGCGCGGGGGAGACCCAGTACTTC. This chain links TRBV5-1 with TRBJ2-5, with a tentative D call TRBD2 (6 bases). Germline CDR1 SGHRS, CDR2 YFSETQ. This CDR3 is 13 amino acids long. The V and J ends lost 3 bases and 5 bases respectively, with 11 bases between them.

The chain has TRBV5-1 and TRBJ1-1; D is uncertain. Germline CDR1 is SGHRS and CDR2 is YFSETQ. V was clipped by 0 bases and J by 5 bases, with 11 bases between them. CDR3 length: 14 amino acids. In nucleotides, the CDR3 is TGCGCCAGCAGCTTGGTAAGTGGGAGGACTGAAGCTTTCTTT. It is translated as CASSLVSGRTEAFF.

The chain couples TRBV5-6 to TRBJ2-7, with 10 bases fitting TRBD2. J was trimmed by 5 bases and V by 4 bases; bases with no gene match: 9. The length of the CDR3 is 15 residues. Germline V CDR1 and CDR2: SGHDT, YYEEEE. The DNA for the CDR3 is TGTGCCAGCAGCCGGAGGCTAGCGGGAGTGAACGAGCAGTACTTC. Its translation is CASSRRLAGVNEQYF.

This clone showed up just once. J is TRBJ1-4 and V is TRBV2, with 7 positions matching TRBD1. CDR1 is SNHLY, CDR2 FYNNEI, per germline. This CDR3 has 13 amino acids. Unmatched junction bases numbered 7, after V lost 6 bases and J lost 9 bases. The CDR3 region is CASREGTDKKLFF. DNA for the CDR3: TGTGCCAGCAGAGAGGGGACAGATAAAAAACTGTTTTTT.

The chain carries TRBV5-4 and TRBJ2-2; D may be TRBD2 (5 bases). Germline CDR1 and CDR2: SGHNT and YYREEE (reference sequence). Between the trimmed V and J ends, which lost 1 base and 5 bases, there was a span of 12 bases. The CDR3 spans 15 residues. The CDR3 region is CASSLRETGTGELFF. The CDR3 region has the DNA TGTGCCAGCAGCTTGAGGGAGACCGGTACCGGGGAGCTGTTTTTT.

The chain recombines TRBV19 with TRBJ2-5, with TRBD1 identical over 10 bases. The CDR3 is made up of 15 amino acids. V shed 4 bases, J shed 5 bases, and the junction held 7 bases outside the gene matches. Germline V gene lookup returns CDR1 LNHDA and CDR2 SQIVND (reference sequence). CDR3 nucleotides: TGTGCCAGTAGTACGGGGACAGGGGTCCGGGAGACCCAGTACTTC. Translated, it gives CASSTGTGVRETQYF.

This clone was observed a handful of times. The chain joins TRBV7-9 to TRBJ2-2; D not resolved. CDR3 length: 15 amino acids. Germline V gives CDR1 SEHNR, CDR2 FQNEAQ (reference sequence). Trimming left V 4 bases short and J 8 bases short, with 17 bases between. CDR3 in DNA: TGTGCCAGCAGCTCCATAGCCCGTCGGGTGGGGGAGCTGTTTTTT. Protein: CASSSIARRVGELFF.

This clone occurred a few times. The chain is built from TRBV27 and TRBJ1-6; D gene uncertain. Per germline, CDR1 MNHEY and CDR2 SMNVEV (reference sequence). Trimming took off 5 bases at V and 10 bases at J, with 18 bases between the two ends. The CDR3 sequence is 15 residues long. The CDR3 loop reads CASSTPSGGISPLHF. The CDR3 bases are TGTGCCAGCAGTACCCCTTCAGGAGGGATCTCACCCCTCCACTTT.